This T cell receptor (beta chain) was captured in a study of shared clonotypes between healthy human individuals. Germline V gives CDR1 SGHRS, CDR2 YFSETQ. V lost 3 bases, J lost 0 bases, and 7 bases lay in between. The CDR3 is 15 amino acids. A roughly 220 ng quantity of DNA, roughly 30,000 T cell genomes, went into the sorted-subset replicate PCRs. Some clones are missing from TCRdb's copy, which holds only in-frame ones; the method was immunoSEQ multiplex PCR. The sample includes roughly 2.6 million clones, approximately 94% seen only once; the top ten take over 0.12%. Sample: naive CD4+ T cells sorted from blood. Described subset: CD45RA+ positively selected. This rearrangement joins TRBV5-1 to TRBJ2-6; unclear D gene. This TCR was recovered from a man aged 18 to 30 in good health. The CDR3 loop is CASSSDLSGANVLTF. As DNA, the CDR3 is TGCGCCAGCAGCTCAGACCTCTCTGGGGCCAACGTCCTGACTTTC.